These 10 T cell receptor beta chains share one sample of origin, sequenced in a study of shared clonotypes between healthy human individuals. TCRdb's copy holds only in-frame clones and misses some; the assay was immunoSEQ multiplex PCR. The table has some 2 million clones, around 95% seen once. The sample consisted of naive CD4+ T cells sorted from blood. The subset denotes: CD45RA+ positively selected. These receptors all stem from a man between 18 and 35 years old in good health.

The chain has TRBV27 and TRBJ2-7; D perhaps matches TRBD2 (5 bases). The germline gives CDR1 MNHEY, CDR2 SMNVEV (reference sequence). V was clipped by 1 base and J by 5 bases, with 15 bases between them. This CDR3 is 15 amino acids long. Written as DNA, the CDR3 is TGTGCCAGCAGTTTATTCGGCACGGGGAACCACGAGCAGTACTTC. Its protein product is CASSLFGTGNHEQYF.

This clone occurred once. Additional DNA sequences in this sample encode the identical CDR3. V gene TRBV5-1 combines with J gene TRBJ2-2, with no clear D. Trimming cost V 4 bases and J 5 bases, with 6 bases left between them. The CDR3 spans 12 residues. Germline loops: CDR1 SGHRS, CDR2 YFSETQ. CDR3 loop: CASSLNTGELFF. The CDR3 DNA reads as TGCGCCAGCAGCCTGAATACCGGGGAGCTGTTTTTT.

The CDR3 DNA sequence: TGCGCCAGCAGCTCACCGGGACAGGGACGAACCGGGGAGCTGTTTTTT. Its translation is CASSSPGQGRTGELFF. The J gene is TRBJ2-2, the V gene TRBV5-1; 9 nucleotides align to TRBD1. The CDR3 is 16 amino acids. Germline CDR1 reads SGHRS; CDR2 reads YFSETQ. V lost 3 bases, J lost 5 bases, and 8 bases stayed unmatched.

The genes are TRBV12-5 and TRBJ2-1; 7 positions match TRBD1. The germline V gene has CDR1 LGHNT and CDR2 FRNRAP. There are 14 residues in the CDR3. V shed 1 base, J shed 12 bases, and the junction held 9 bases outside the gene matches. CDR3: CASGLGQGRLGQFF. The CDR3 nucleotides are TGTGCTAGTGGTTTGGGACAGGGAAGGTTAGGGCAGTTCTTC.

This clone is a singleton in its sample. The final CDR3 position lacks the conserved phenylalanine or tryptophan, pointing to a likely read error. The rearrangement joins TRBV7-2 to TRBJ2-2, with D possibly being TRBD2 (5 bases). Germline V gene lookup returns CDR1 SGHTA and CDR2 FQGNSA. Trimming took 3 bases from V and 5 from J, leaving 10 bases between them. The CDR3 covers 14 residues. CDR3 DNA: TGTGCCAGCAGCTTCCGTCCGGGAACCGGGGAGCTGTTTTCT. Protein sequence: CASSFRPGTGELFS.

The V and J genes are TRBV6-5 and TRBJ1-3, with D unresolved. Trimming took off 6 bases at V and 0 bases at J, with 9 bases between the two ends. CDR1 and CDR2 from the germline V gene are MNHEY and SVGAGI. The CDR3 consists of 14 residues. CDR3 DNA sequence: TGTGCCAGCAGCCCTTACGTCTCTGGAAACACCATATATTTT. This codes for CASSPYVSGNTIYF.

The gene calls are TRBV27 and TRBJ1-2; D remains unclear. CDR3 length: 13 residues. With 3 bases removed from V and 4 bases from J, the gap between germline ends came to 9 bases. Per the germline V gene, CDR1 is MNHEY and CDR2 is SMNVEV (reference sequence). The CDR3 is CASSFERSYGYTF. CDR3 DNA sequence: TGTGCCAGCAGTTTTGAACGGAGCTATGGCTACACCTTC.

The rearrangement joins TRBV2 to TRBJ1-5, with 11 bases identical to TRBD1. This CDR3 is 13 amino acids long. V trimming: 8 bases; J trimming: 7 bases; junction bases outside the gene matches: 4. The V gene's germline CDR1 is SNHLY and CDR2 FYNNEI. The CDR3 sequence: CASGQGAEQPQHF. As DNA, the CDR3 is TGTGCCAGCGGACAGGGGGCAGAACAGCCCCAGCATTTT.

CDR3 DNA: TGTGCCAGCAGCGAGGGGACTAGCGGGAATTCGGAGACCCAGTACTTC. This encodes CASSEGTSGNSETQYF. The V and J genes are TRBV21-1 and TRBJ2-5; TRBD2 was called by the table and not checked on the DNA. TRBV21-1 is a pseudogene locus. The CDR3 is made up of 16 amino acids.

The CDR3 sequence: CASSSPDGLGSYNSPLHF. The CDR3 DNA follows: TGTGCCAGCAGTTCCCCGGACGGTTTAGGGTCTTATAATTCACCCCTCCACTTT. The gene calls are TRBV28 and TRBJ1-6; no clear D. V lost 4 bases, J lost 4 bases, and 20 bases lay in between. The germline CDR1 and CDR2 sequences are MDHEN and SYDVKM. The CDR3 spans 18 residues.